This T cell receptor beta chain was found in a study of shared clonotypes between healthy human individuals. A CD45RA-negative memory subset and a CD45RA+ naive subset were separated from the CD4+ cells. The V end lost 0 bases, the J end lost 5 bases, and 21 bases lay between the germline ends. CDR1 is SGHRS and CDR2 is YFSETQ in the germline V gene. The CDR3 is 17 residues long. TCRdb's table, derived via immunoSEQ multiplex PCR, lists solely in-frame clones and lacks some. The repertoire has approximately 2.5 million clones, 85% to 95% of them found once; the top ten carry over 0.12%. Sequenced: naive CD4+ T cells sorted from blood. Noted subset: CD45RA+ positively selected. The receptor's source is a young man in good health. This sequence joins TRBV5-1 and TRBJ2-7; a possible D gene is TRBD1 (8 bases). The CDR3 sequence is CASSLERSGQGGNEQYF. In nucleotides, the CDR3 is TGCGCCAGCAGCTTGGAGCGCTCCGGACAGGGAGGGAACGAGCAGTACTTC. Variable domain in full (rest from reference TRBV5-1 and TRBJ2-7): KAGVTQTPRYLIKTRGQQVTLSCSPISGHRSVSWYQQTPGQGLQFLFEYFSETQRNKGNFPGRFSGRQFSNSRSEMNVSTLELGDSALYLCASSLERSGQGGNEQYFGPGTRLTVT.